This T cell receptor (beta chain) appears in the sequencing data of a study of PD-1 blockade in classical Hodgkin lymphoma. The CDR3 is made up of 14 amino acids. Germline CDR1 SGHAT, CDR2 FQNNGV. V lost 5 bases and J lost 5; bases outside the gene matches: 6. This clone was counted a few times. Time point meaning: newly diagnosed, previously untreated cHL patient sample. It was by magnetic negative selection that CD8+ T cells were isolated from thawed PBMCs. Produced via immunoSEQ multiplex PCR; TCRdb's table is partial and in-frame only. The sample carries fewer than 13,000 clones, under 90% recorded once.

V and J are TRBV11-2 and TRBJ2-7, with TRBD1 matching over 10 bases. The sequenced sample was CD8+ T cells from blood. The sequence was collected from a human donor with classical Hodgkin lymphoma. The CDR3 protein is CASSPGQGRNEQYF. The CDR3 nucleotides read TGTGCCAGCAGCCCGGGACAGGGGAGGAACGAGCAGTACTTC.